A selection of T cell receptor beta chains follows, all from one sample in a study of control samples from healthy donors and cancer patients. Clones were sequenced by immunoSEQ multiplex PCR, and TCRdb holds only the in-frame ones, with some missing. This table holds 95,000 to 150,000 clones, approximately 92% found once. The sequencing input was PBMCs. The receptor source for this set is a man older than 75 with head and neck cancer. CDR3s include the opening cysteine and the closing phenylalanine or tryptophan. The D gene is left open where the match is weak. Rows may omit the clone size; those that give it use once, few, many or a size class.

clone_size	j_call	v_call	d_call	cdr3_nt	cdr3_aa
NA	TRBJ1-4	TRBV2	TRBD1	TGTGCCAGCAGAGACAGGGCCACGTTTAATGAAAAACTGTTTTTT	CASRDRATFNEKLFF
few	TRBJ1-1	TRBV5-1	TRBD1	TGCGCCAGCAGCTTGGCCCTACAGGGGGCCGACACTGAAGCTTTCTTT	CASSLALQGADTEAFF
NA	TRBJ2-7	TRBV2	TRBD2	TGTGCCAGCAGTGATAGGTCTAGCGGCTACGAGCAGTACTTC	CASSDRSSGYEQYF
NA	TRBJ2-4	TRBV7-2	NA	TGTGCCAGCAGCTTAGTTGAGGGGTGGGTACCAAACATTCAGTACTTC	CASSLVEGWVPNIQYF
NA	TRBJ2-7	TRBV7-8	TRBD1	TGTGCCAGCAGCTTCCCGAGGGACAGACCCTACGAGCAGTACTTC	CASSFPRDRPYEQYF
once	TRBJ2-5	TRBV2	NA	TGTGCCAGCAGTGAATCTAGAGTCTCAGAAGAGACCCAGTACTTC	CASSESRVSEETQYF
NA	TRBJ2-7	TRBV15	TRBD1	TGTGCCACCAGCTTAGGGGGCGCCACCCACGAGCAGTACTTC	CATSLGGATHEQYF
NA	TRBJ2-5	TRBV14	NA	TGTGCCAGCAGCCAAAACCAGAGAGAGACCCAGTACTTC	CASSQNQRETQYF
NA	TRBJ1-1	TRBV2	NA	TGTGCCGGAAGCGACAGTTGGGGCACTGAAGCTTTCTTT	CAGSDSWGTEAFF
few	TRBJ2-4	TRBV7-2	NA	TGTGCCAGCAGCACACCACAGGGCAGCATTCAGTACTTC	CASSTPQGSIQYF
NA	TRBJ2-2	TRBV4-3	NA	TGCGCCAGCAGCCAAGAACCAGGTTTGGCCGGGGAGCTGTTTTTT	CASSQEPGLAGELFF
NA	TRBJ2-1	TRBV10-3	NA	TGTGCCATCGGTAGTGTCTACAATGAGCAGTTCTTC	CAIGSVYNEQFF
NA	TRBJ1-3	TRBV6-6	NA	TGTGCCAGCATTCCCCCCCCGGGGGCTGGAAACACCATATATTTT	CASIPPPGAGNTIYF
NA	TRBJ1-2	TRBV5-4	NA	TGTGCCGACGCCCCCTCGTTGGCAGCGGCGGGGGGCTACACCTTC	CADAPSLAAAGGYTF
NA	TRBJ2-2	TRBV18	TRBD2	TGTGCCAGCTCACCAAAACTAGCGGGAGGAACAACCGGGGAGCTGTTTTTT	CASSPKLAGGTTGELFF
NA	TRBJ2-1	TRBV7-9	NA	TGTGCCAGCAGCTTAACGAGCTCCTACAATGAGCAGTTCTTC	CASSLTSSYNEQFF
NA	TRBJ2-2	TRBV19	NA	TGTGCCAGTAGTATCGGCCTCGGGGAGCTGTTTTTT	CASSIGLGELFF
NA	TRBJ2-1	TRBV5-1	TRBD1	TGCGCCAGCAGCTTGGCGACAGGGGCCTACAATGAGCAGTTCTTC	CASSLATGAYNEQFF
NA	TRBJ1-2	TRBV7-9	NA	TGTGCCAGCGGAGACTATGGCTACACCTTC	CASGDYGYTF
NA	TRBJ1-5	TRBV27	NA	TGTGCCAGCAGTTTATACGGGGGTGGGAGCAATCAGCCCCAGCATTTT	CASSLYGGGSNQPQHF
NA	TRBJ1-5	TRBV2	TRBD1	TGTGCCAGCAGCGACAGGGGAGGCAATCAGCCCCAGCATTTT	CASSDRGGNQPQHF
NA	TRBJ2-5	TRBV7-6	TRBD2	TGTGCCAGCAGTGAACTAGCGGGGGGTCAAGAGACCCAGTACTTC	CASSELAGGQETQYF
NA	TRBJ1-1	TRBV5-1	TRBD1	TGCGCCAGCAGCTCCCGGGACAGGGGGCGGGACACTGAAGCTTTCTTT	CASSSRDRGRDTEAFF
NA	TRBJ2-5	TRBV3-1/TRBV3-2	NA	TGTGCCAGCAGCCAGGGGAAAAGAGAGACCCAGTACTTC	CASSQGKRETQYF
NA	TRBJ2-7	TRBV18	TRBD1	TGTGCCAGCTCACCACCGCTCAGGGGGCCGGGGGAGCAGTACTTC	CASSPPLRGPGEQYF
NA	TRBJ1-1	TRBV3-1/TRBV3-2	NA	TGTGCCAGCAGCCAAGGCCCTTTCGGGGCTTTCTTT	CASSQGPFGAFF
once	TRBJ1-6	TRBV11-3	NA	TGTGCCAGCAGCTTATCAGGGACCTCACCCCTCCACTTT	CASSLSGTSPLHF
NA	TRBJ2-7	TRBV11-3	TRBD1	TGTGCCAGCAGCTTAGGGTACACCATGGGACAGGCGGTTTCCTACGAGCAGTACTTC	CASSLGYTMGQAVSYEQYF
NA	TRBJ2-1	TRBV5-6	NA	TGTGCCAGCAGCTCCCGGGGGGGGACAGGGCATGAGCAGTTCTTC	CASSSRGGTGHEQFF
NA	TRBJ1-1	TRBV15	TRBD1	TGTGCCACCAGCAGAGAGTTGACAGGGGACATCACTGAAGCTTTCTTT	CATSRELTGDITEAFF
NA	TRBJ2-3	TRBV11-3	NA	TGTGCCAGCAGCTTAGATCGGGGAGCTCCCACAGATACGCAGTATTTT	CASSLDRGAPTDTQYF
few	TRBJ2-7	TRBV20-1	TRBD1	TGCAGTGCTAGTGGTGGCTGGACAGGGTCCTACGAGCAGTACTTC	CSASGGWTGSYEQYF
NA	TRBJ2-5	TRBV5-1	NA	TGCGCCAGCAGCTCCGGCGGCGCAGAGACCCAGTACTTC	CASSSGGAETQYF
NA	TRBJ1-5	TRBV7-8	NA	TGTGCCAGCAGTCGTACACCGGGGCGAGAACAGCCCCAGCATTTT	CASSRTPGREQPQHF
NA	TRBJ1-2	TRBV27	TRBD1	TGTGCCAGCAGTCGGACAGGACCCAACTATGGCTACACCTTC	CASSRTGPNYGYTF
NA	TRBJ2-2	TRBV7-2	NA	TGTGCCAGCAGCTTAACGCTGGACACCGGGGAGCTGTTTTTT	CASSLTLDTGELFF
NA	TRBJ1-6	TRBV2	NA	TGTGCCAGCAGAGTCTGGGATTCACCCCTCCACTTT	CASRVWDSPLHF
NA	TRBJ2-1	TRBV9	NA	TGTGCCAGCAGCTCTGGCGGGGTCTACAATGAGCAGTTCTTC	CASSSGGVYNEQFF
once	TRBJ1-1	TRBV27	NA	TGTGCCAGCCGCAAGAACACTGAAGCTTTCTTT	CASRKNTEAFF
few	TRBJ2-3	TRBV4-3	NA	TGCGCCAGCAGCCAAGAGGAAGGAGATACGCAGTATTTT	CASSQEEGDTQYF
NA	TRBJ1-5	TRBV6-5	NA	TGTGCCACCAAACTCAGGGTCGGTCAGCCCCAGCATTTT	CATKLRVGQPQHF
once	TRBJ1-1	TRBV27	TRBD1	TGTGCCAGCAGTTTATTTTCTGTGACAGGGGGACAAAACACTGAAGCTTTCTTT	CASSLFSVTGGQNTEAFF
NA	TRBJ1-3	TRBV6-7	TRBD1	TGTGCCAGCAGTCAGGGGGGACAGGGGGATAAAAACACCATATATTTT	CASSQGGQGDKNTIYF
NA	TRBJ2-7	TRBV12-5	TRBD2	TGTGCTAGTGGTTCTTCCCTAGCGGGAGGTGCCTACGAGCAGTACTTC	CASGSSLAGGAYEQYF
NA	TRBJ2-3	TRBV7-8	NA	TGTGCCAGCAGCCAGTACACAGATACGCAGTATTTT	CASSQYTDTQYF
NA	TRBJ2-7	TRBV7-6	TRBD1	TGTGCCAGCAGCTTAGGGGGCCCTGGGGCAGGGGGCATTTCGGGCTACGAGCAGTACTTC	CASSLGGPGAGGISGYEQYF